This T cell receptor (beta chain) is from a study of T cell repertoires in ileal Crohn's disease. Study in general: M6 samples are neoterminal ileum biopsies from postoperative colonoscopy.

Time point in this sample: neoterminal ileum biopsy at postoperative endoscopy, about 6 months after surgery. Generated by immunoSEQ multiplex PCR, the TCRdb table keeps only in-frame clones and is missing some. The table records approximately 16,000 clones, more than 60% of them present only once. About this clone itself: Antigen unknown.

Per the germline V gene, CDR1 is SGHRS and CDR2 is YFSETQ. With V trimmed by 5 bases and J by 0 bases, 2 bases remained unmatched. The length of the CDR3 is 14 residues. Broader study findings: Within the first postoperative year, endoscopy came at median about 7.3 months. Clonality above 26.8% at surgery always came with endoscopic recurrence.

This chain links TRBV5-1 with TRBJ2-1, with 7 bases fitting TRBD1. The clonotype originates from an adult with Crohn's disease. Specimen: ileal tissue. The CDR3 loop is CASSQGDSYNEQFF. CDR3 DNA: TGCGCCAGCAGTCAGGGGGACTCCTACAATGAGCAGTTCTTC. The variable domain in full, with the rest retrieved from reference TRBV5-1 and TRBJ2-1, is KAGVTQTPRYLIKTRGQQVTLSCSPISGHRSVSWYQQTPGQGLQFLFEYFSETQRNKGNFPGRFSGRQFSNSRSEMNVSTLELGDSALYLCASSQGDSYNEQFFGPGTRLTVL.